This T cell receptor (beta chain) is from a study of blood T cell repertoires in COVID-19 (dated by TCRdb to 2020 to 2021). In the study overall: Collaborator samples came from the United States, Italy and Spain and covered acute and convalescent phases of COVID-19. The material from the prospective study consisted of cDNA or gDNA derived from T cells, B-cell-depleted T cells, or PBMCs. Where available, HLA class I and class II types were taken from metadata supplied by the sample provider and were not determined by assay-based typing. Deeply sampled blood TCRbeta repertoires from subjects exposed to, actively infected with, or recovered from COVID-19 were included in the dataset. Samples were obtained from the ongoing ImmuneRACE study (first 160 participants) and from approximately 1,200 subjects provided by 6 global collaborators. The sample metadata nearly always contained a de-identified subject ID, COVID-19 status, age in years and sex. The repertoires were made available in a free public database intended to serve as a resource for research on the immune response to SARS-CoV-2. Overall study results and their limits: Clinical and demographic metadata were provided uncurated, with the amount varying by source and participant.

The immunoSEQ Assay, a bias-controlled multiplex PCR, was used to amplify TCRbeta CDR3 regions from genomic DNA. Per the authors' processing: Within the assay, amplification of reference gene primers was used to estimate how many nucleated cells each sample contained. To quantify the absolute abundance of each unique TCRbeta CDR3 rearrangement, sequence reads were collapsed and filtered. For each sample, productive Simpson clonality was calculated by taking the square root of Simpson's diversity index across productive rearrangements. TCRdb obtained this table from immuneACCESS and retained in-frame rearrangements with V and J assigned. These tables miss some clones; where compared with another copy, unresolved V genes account for less than half of the shortfall, and the remainder is unexplained. The D gene and trimming were derived from the DNA, and the V and J assignments and clone size from that table. This sample lists 120,000 to 150,000 clones; over 60% were detected once. Clones ranked in the top ten supply over 10% of the sample.

This clone appeared once. The antigen it binds to is not known. Base-call qualities are not available, and no considerably larger clone is one nucleotide away. The CDR3 goes from the cysteine to the phenylalanine over 14 residues. Only the CDR3 DNA stays, 42 bases, in frame from base 1. The CDR1 and CDR2 encoded by the germline V gene are SGHTA and FQGTGA. Ends trimmed: V by 3 bases, J by 8 bases; bases unmatched to a gene: 5. The collaborating institutions used their own protocols to collect whole blood in K2EDTA tubes. Collaborator samples were shipped for TCRbeta analysis as frozen whole blood, isolated PBMCs, or DNA extracted from either sample type.

Source material: peripheral blood. The chain uses TRBV7-3 and TRBJ2-1; TRBD1 aligns with 9 central bases. The clonotype originates from a man at least 80 years old with acute or convalescent COVID-19. This receptor carries the CDR3 CASSLGQGKDEQFF. The bases read TGTGCCAGCAGCTTGGGACAGGGTAAAGATGAGCAGTTCTTC.